These T cell receptor beta chains were read from a single sample in a study of chemoradiotherapy in HPV16-positive cancers. Assay: immunoSEQ multiplex PCR; the TCRdb copy retains only in-frame clones and omits some. The repertoire holds under 5,000 clones, with around 85% as singletons. This material consisted of tumor tissue, taken from a patient who underwent chemoradiotherapy. The receptors stem from a human donor with HPV-associated anogenital cancer. Each CDR3 is given with its conserved first and last residue. A D gene is named only where the DNA matches it firmly. Clone sizes are given selectively: once, few, many, or a class where the clone is expanded.

>few|TRBJ2-2|TRBV19|TRBD2
CAGLGGDTGELFF
TGTGCCGGCCTGGGAGGGGACACCGGGGAGCTGTTTTTT
>once|TRBJ1-4|TRBV9|.
CASSLGLDRIPTNEKLFF
TGTGCCAGCAGCTTGGGGTTAGACAGGATACCAACTAATGAAAAACTGTTTTTT
>.|TRBJ2-3|TRBV27|.
CASLSRTGSTDTQYF
TGTGCCAGCTTGAGTAGAACAGGGTCGACAGATACGCAGTATTTT
>.|TRBJ1-2|TRBV7-3|.
CASSLAGDGYTF
TGTGCCAGCAGCTTAGCGGGGGATGGCTACACCTTC
>.|TRBJ1-3|TRBV15|.
CATSRFSGNTIYF
TGTGCCACCAGCAGATTTTCTGGAAACACCATATATTTT
>large|TRBJ2-7|TRBV2|.
CASSAADSSYEQYF
TGTGCCAGCAGTGCAGCGGACAGCTCCTACGAGCAGTACTTC
>.|TRBJ1-6|TRBV30|TRBD1
CAWSVRDRDNSPLHF
TGTGCCTGGAGTGTAAGGGACAGGGACAATTCACCCCTCCACTTT
>.|TRBJ2-3|TRBV15|.
CATSSNTDTQYF
TGTGCCACCAGCAGCAACACAGATACGCAGTATTTT
>once|TRBJ1-4|TRBV6-1|.
CASKAVGTNEKLFF
TGTGCCAGCAAGGCGGTGGGTACTAATGAAAAACTGTTTTTT
>.|TRBJ2-1|TRBV19|.
CASSSARRDEQFF
TGTGCCAGTAGTTCCGCCCGTAGGGATGAGCAGTTCTTC
>.|TRBJ1-2|TRBV10-3|TRBD1
CAISESGQGGYGYTF
TGTGCCATCAGTGAGTCGGGACAGGGAGGCTATGGCTACACCTTC
>.|TRBJ2-5|TRBV4-3|.
CASSQRLGGIETQYF
TGCGCCAGCAGCCAAAGACTAGGGGGTATCGAGACCCAGTACTTC
>.|TRBJ1-6|TRBV2|TRBD1
CASSAQGARNNSPLHF
TGTGCCAGCAGTGCTCAGGGGGCGCGGAACAATTCACCCCTCCACTTT
>few|TRBJ1-2|TRBV7-2|.
CASSFRLTYYGYTF
TGTGCCAGCAGCTTCCGCCTCACCTATTATGGCTACACCTTC
>.|TRBJ2-1|TRBV9|TRBD1
CASSPRKGGGTGPYNEQFF
TGTGCCAGCAGCCCGAGGAAGGGAGGTGGGACAGGGCCCTACAATGAGCAGTTCTTC
>.|TRBJ1-2|TRBV27|TRBD1
CASRVLQGANYGYTF
TGTGCCAGCAGGGTATTACAGGGGGCGAACTATGGCTACACCTTC
>.|TRBJ2-2|TRBV5-1|.
CASSLQGDSRTGELFF
TGCGCCAGCAGCTTGCAGGGGGACTCCCGCACCGGGGAGCTGTTTTTT
>.|TRBJ2-2|TRBV6-5|.
CASSSITRNTGELFF
TGTGCCAGCAGTTCGATTACGAGAAACACCGGGGAGCTGTTTTTT
>.|TRBJ2-1|TRBV9|.
CASSAPRASNNEQFF
TGTGCCAGCAGCGCGCCTCGGGCCTCAAACAATGAGCAGTTCTTC
>few|TRBJ2-4|TRBV28|.
CASSPSRDDRNIQYF
TGTGCCAGCAGCCCAAGCCGGGACGATAGGAACATTCAGTACTTC
>.|TRBJ2-7|TRBV25-1|TRBD1
CASFGAETGDYEQYF
TGTGCCAGCTTCGGAGCAGAGACAGGGGACTACGAGCAGTACTTC
>.|TRBJ2-5|TRBV7-2|.
CASSPWGQETQYF
TGTGCCAGCAGCCCTTGGGGCCAAGAGACCCAGTACTTC
>few|TRBJ2-1|TRBV7-9|TRBD2
CASSPPMKLAETPYNEQFF
TGTGCCAGCAGCCCACCAATGAAACTAGCGGAGACCCCTTACAATGAGCAGTTCTTC
>.|TRBJ1-2|TRBV5-6|TRBD1
CASIQGQGGYGYTF
TGTGCCAGCATCCAGGGACAGGGCGGCTATGGCTACACCTTC
>.|TRBJ2-1|TRBV4-3|.
CASSQDGTRYNEQFF
TGCGCCAGCAGCCAAGATGGGACTCGTTACAATGAGCAGTTCTTC
>.|TRBJ2-7|TRBV27|TRBD1
CASSRTGNSREQYF
TGTGCCAGCAGTCGGACAGGGAATTCGCGGGAGCAGTACTTC
>.|TRBJ2-7|TRBV5-4|.
CASSSGTSWDEQYF
TGTGCCAGCAGCTCCGGGACTTCCTGGGACGAGCAGTACTTC
>.|TRBJ2-7|TRBV7-3|.
CASSLSSAYEQYF
TGTGCCAGCAGCTTAAGCTCAGCCTACGAGCAGTACTTC
>.|TRBJ2-7|TRBV28|TRBD2
CASSSLRLAGTFSYEQYF
TGTGCCAGCAGTTCCTTGAGGCTAGCGGGGACCTTCTCCTACGAGCAGTACTTC
>.|TRBJ2-1|TRBV29-1|TRBD2
CSVDGVREGSSYNEQFF
TGCAGCGTTGACGGGGTAAGGGAGGGGAGCTCCTACAATGAGCAGTTCTTC
>.|TRBJ2-5|TRBV28|TRBD2
CASSELTSGREETQYF
TGTGCCAGCAGTGAATTGACTAGCGGGAGGGAAGAGACCCAGTACTTC
>.|TRBJ2-7|TRBV7-2|.
CASSLRTDEQYF
TGTGCCAGCAGCTTAAGGACCGACGAGCAGTACTTC
>.|TRBJ1-5|TRBV2|TRBD1
CASNDRVGNQPQHF
TGTGCCAGCAACGACAGGGTTGGCAATCAGCCCCAGCATTTT
>.|TRBJ2-7|TRBV27|.
CASSPMAPPYEQYF
TGTGCCAGCAGCCCCATGGCGCCCCCCTACGAGCAGTACTTC
>.|TRBJ1-5|TRBV4-3|.
CASSQEWGQPQHF
TGCGCCAGCAGCCAAGAGTGGGGTCAGCCCCAGCATTTT
>.|TRBJ1-1|TRBV5-1|.
CASSLAGRDRGDTEAFF
TGCGCCAGCAGCTTGGCAGGACGGGACCGAGGGGACACTGAAGCTTTCTTT
>.|TRBJ2-1|TRBV7-9|TRBD1
CASSAGTGGNEQFF
TGTGCCAGCAGCGCCGGGACAGGGGGGAATGAGCAGTTCTTC
>.|TRBJ2-2|TRBV5-1|.
CASSLENREAGELFF
TGCGCCAGCAGCTTAGAAAACAGGGAAGCCGGGGAGCTGTTTTTT
>.|TRBJ1-5|TRBV4-1|TRBD1
CASSQTSGTGGNQPQHF
TGCGCCAGCAGCCAGACTTCCGGGACAGGGGGCAATCAGCCCCAGCATTTT
>.|TRBJ1-3|TRBV10-2|TRBD1
CASSLLQGQTGNTIYF
TGCGCCAGCAGTCTACTACAGGGGCAGACAGGAAACACCATATATTTT
>.|TRBJ2-3|TRBV10-3|.
CAISESRDTDTQYF
TGTGCCATCAGTGAGTCGAGGGACACAGATACGCAGTATTTT
>.|TRBJ2-4|TRBV19|.
CASSVLGLDIQYF
TGTGCCAGTAGTGTGCTGGGGCTGGACATTCAGTACTTC
>.|TRBJ2-4|TRBV30|TRBD1
CAWSVTGANIQYF
TGTGCCTGGAGTGTAACAGGGGCAAACATTCAGTACTTC
>.|TRBJ2-7|TRBV9|TRBD1
CASSTSWDRPDEQYF
TGTGCCAGCAGCACATCCTGGGACAGGCCGGACGAGCAGTACTTC
>.|TRBJ2-1|TRBV9|.
CATPRHPQENEQFF
TGTGCCACTCCCAGACACCCCCAGGAGAATGAGCAGTTCTTC
>.|TRBJ1-2|TRBV9|.
CASSGQRTEVVNYGYTF
TGTGCCAGCAGCGGACAGAGGACGGAAGTCGTTAACTATGGCTACACCTTC
>.|TRBJ2-6|TRBV11-1|TRBD1
CASSLRTGASGANVLTF
TGTGCCAGCAGCTTACGGACAGGGGCCTCTGGGGCCAACGTCCTGACTTTC
>.|TRBJ2-7|TRBV7-2|.
CASSLVDGTVYEQYF
TGTGCCAGCAGCTTAGTAGATGGGACGGTCTACGAGCAGTACTTC